This record covers a single T cell receptor (beta chain). The entry originates in a study of blood T cell repertoires in COVID-19. Across the whole study: T cells, B-cell-depleted T cells, or PBMCs supplied cDNA or gDNA.

The germline V gene encodes CDR1 MDHEN and CDR2 SYDVKM. CDR3 size: 11 residues. V lost 1 base and J 7 bases, leaving 4 bases between the germline ends. The authors' processing: Reference gene primer amplification gave nucleated cell count estimates. Measured with immunoSEQ multiplex PCR; TCRdb has only the in-frame clones, and not every one. V, J and clone size are taken as reported in that table, and D and trimming were inferred from the DNA itself. The sample gives 400,000 or so clones, about nine tenths of which show up once; around 1.5% is in the top ten. Seattle's enrolled individuals joined amid active infection and were then monitored longitudinally.

This chain joins TRBV28 and TRBJ1-1; D gene ambiguous. The clonotype was recovered from a woman aged 40 to 50 with COVID-19, enrolled during active disease. The sample taken for sequencing was peripheral blood. The CDR3 DNA follows: TGTGCCAGCAGTTTATTCGGTGAAGCTTTCTTT. It codes for CASSLFGEAFF.